These T cell receptor beta chains were read from a single sample in a study of CD8+ T cells in alopecia areata. Assay: immunoSEQ multiplex PCR; the TCRdb copy retains only in-frame clones and omits some. The data contain roughly 190,000 clones, approximately 60% of them singletons. This sample comprised CD4+ T cells sorted from blood, obtained at week 4, from a patient treated with tofacitinib. Every receptor here comes from a human donor with alopecia areata. CDR3s include the opening cysteine and the closing phenylalanine or tryptophan. Each record gives: V gene, CDR3 length, clone size, J gene, D gene, CDR3 protein, CDR3 DNA. The D gene is left open where the match is weak. Expanded clones are given a class, and other clones once, few, many or no size at all.

TRBV18	15	NA	TRBJ2-5	TRBD2	CASSSSGGIQETQYF	TGTGCCAGCTCATCCAGCGGGGGGATACAAGAGACCCAGTACTTC
TRBV10-3	12	few	TRBJ2-7	TRBD1	CAVKGGQGEQYF	TGTGCCGTCAAGGGAGGACAGGGCGAGCAGTACTTC
TRBV20-1	11	NA	TRBJ2-7	NA	CSARDTAEQYF	TGCAGTGCTAGGGACACCGCCGAGCAGTACTTC
TRBV15	11	once	TRBJ2-7	NA	CATSKRYEQYF	TGTGCCACCAGCAAAAGGTACGAGCAGTACTTC
TRBV5-1	16	NA	TRBJ1-2	NA	CASSPTFGLANYGYTF	TGCGCCAGCAGCCCTACGTTCGGACTTGCTAACTATGGCTACACCTTC
TRBV9	15	NA	TRBJ2-2	NA	CASSVGYPNTGELFF	TGTGCCAGCAGCGTAGGGTATCCGAACACCGGGGAGCTGTTTTTT
TRBV2	14	NA	TRBJ2-7	NA	CASSDHGGPYEQYF	TGTGCCAGCAGTGATCACGGGGGCCCCTACGAGCAGTACTTC
TRBV27	16	NA	TRBJ2-1	TRBD1	CASSLVRDRGYNEQFF	TGTGCCAGCAGTTTAGTTCGGGACAGGGGATACAATGAGCAGTTCTTC
TRBV29-1	13	NA	TRBJ2-7	NA	CSVAPQGSYEQYF	TGCAGCGTTGCCCCGCAGGGGTCCTACGAGCAGTACTTC
TRBV7-9	13	NA	TRBJ1-5	TRBD1	CASGGQANQPQHF	TGTGCCAGCGGGGGACAGGCTAATCAGCCCCAGCATTTT
TRBV30	18	NA	TRBJ1-2	NA	CAWSGGPGRAAQQKGYTF	TGTGCCTGGAGTGGAGGACCCGGCAGGGCAGCCCAACAAAAAGGCTACACCTTC
TRBV25-1	13	NA	TRBJ2-3	TRBD1	CASSGQGLDTQYF	TGTGCCAGCAGTGGACAGGGTCTGGATACGCAGTATTTT
TRBV5-1	15	once	TRBJ1-1	NA	CASSRREGRNTEAFF	TGCGCCAGCAGCCGGAGAGAGGGGAGAAACACTGAAGCTTTCTTT
TRBV28	16	NA	TRBJ1-1	TRBD1	CASSPVQGARRTEAFF	TGTGCCAGCAGTCCAGTACAGGGGGCGCGAAGGACTGAAGCTTTCTTT
TRBV15	13	NA	TRBJ2-7	NA	CATSRDTGDEQYF	TGTGCCACCAGCAGAGATACTGGCGACGAGCAGTACTTC
TRBV7-9	13	NA	TRBJ1-2	NA	CASSLEGNYGYTF	TGTGCCAGCAGCTTAGAGGGAAACTATGGCTACACCTTC
TRBV5-6	13	NA	TRBJ2-5	NA	CASSLRAGETQYF	TGTGCCAGCAGCTTAAGGGCCGGCGAGACCCAGTACTTC
TRBV6-6	15	NA	TRBJ2-3	NA	CASSSRDTSTDTQYF	TGTGCCAGCAGTTCACGGGACACCAGCACAGATACGCAGTATTTT
TRBV6-6	14	NA	TRBJ2-2	NA	CASHRGSNTGELFF	TGTGCCAGCCACCGGGGTTCGAACACCGGGGAGCTGTTTTTT
TRBV30	15	NA	TRBJ1-6	TRBD1	CAWSSGTGNNSPLHF	TGTGCCTGGAGTTCCGGGACAGGAAATAATTCACCCCTCCACTTT
TRBV30	13	NA	TRBJ1-1	NA	CAWSVEGHTEAFF	TGTGCCTGGAGTGTAGAGGGGCACACTGAAGCTTTCTTT
TRBV27	16	NA	TRBJ2-2	NA	CASSLSWTGNTGELFF	TGTGCCAGCAGTTTATCTTGGACGGGTAACACCGGGGAGCTGTTTTTT
TRBV9	15	NA	TRBJ2-5	NA	CASSVGGYPQETQYF	TGTGCCAGCAGCGTAGGGGGTTACCCACAAGAGACCCAGTACTTC
TRBV30	14	NA	TRBJ1-2	NA	CAWSVQWANYGYTF	TGTGCCTGGAGTGTACAATGGGCTAACTATGGCTACACCTTC
TRBV6-6	14	NA	TRBJ1-1	NA	CASSYSGGDTEAFF	TGTGCCAGCAGTTACTCAGGGGGGGACACTGAAGCTTTCTTT
TRBV28	13	once	TRBJ1-1	NA	CASSSGGHTEAFF	TGTGCCAGCAGCTCGGGGGGCCACACTGAAGCTTTCTTT
TRBV6-6	14	NA	TRBJ2-7	TRBD1	CASSYRDRSYEQYF	TGTGCCAGCAGTTACAGGGACAGGTCCTACGAGCAGTACTTC